This is a list of T cell receptor beta chains from one sample in a study of blood T cell repertoires in COVID-19. The method was immunoSEQ multiplex PCR; TCRdb's version includes in-frame clones alone and lacks a portion of them. Of tens of thousands of clones listed, approximately 86% are singletons. The sequencing input was peripheral blood. The receptors originated from a human donor in a cohort sampled during active COVID-19. The CDR3 runs from the conserved cysteine through the conserved F or W. The D gene is left open where the match is weak. Clone size is not always given. Where it is, it says once, few, many or a class for expanded clones.

clone_size j_call d_call v_call cdr3_aa cdr3_nt
once TRBJ2-1 TRBD2 TRBV9 CASSDELASYNEQFF TGTGCCAGCAGCGACGAACTAGCGTCTTACAATGAGCAGTTCTTC
. TRBJ2-7 TRBD1 TRBV18 CASSLGTGVLYEQYF TGTGCCAGCTCACTGGGGACAGGGGTCCTGTACGAGCAGTACTTC
medium-sized TRBJ1-2 . TRBV5-4 CASRGQNYGYTF TGTGCCAGCAGGGGCCAAAACTATGGCTACACCTTC
. TRBJ1-4 . TRBV5-1 CASSLQGNEKLFF TGCGCCAGCAGCTTACAGGGTAATGAAAAACTGTTTTTT
. TRBJ2-7 TRBD2 TRBV5-1 CASKVSSGAYEQYF TGCGCCAGCAAGGTCTCTAGCGGGGCCTACGAGCAGTACTTC
. TRBJ2-5 . TRBV9 CASSVGTEETQYF TGTGCCAGCAGCGTAGGGACAGAGGAGACCCAGTACTTC
. TRBJ1-4 . TRBV7-6 CASSLVPGATNEKLFF TGTGCCAGCAGCTTAGTCCCAGGTGCAACTAATGAAAAACTGTTTTTT
. TRBJ1-6 . TRBV2 CASRSSRGYNSPLHF TGTGCCAGCAGGTCCAGTAGAGGATATAATTCACCCCTCCACTTT
. TRBJ2-7 . TRBV12-3/TRBV12-4 CASRPSGTTSMYF TGTGCCAGCAGGCCCTCCGGGACAACGAGCATGTACTTC
. TRBJ1-1 TRBD1 TRBV7-3 CASSITGVTEAFF TGTGCCAGCAGCATTACAGGGGTCACTGAAGCTTTCTTT
few TRBJ2-7 . TRBV9 CASSATGTTYEQYF TGTGCCAGCAGCGCGACCGGGACAACCTACGAGCAGTACTTC
. TRBJ1-2 . TRBV4-1 CASSQVEFLNYGYTF TGCGCCAGCAGCCAAGTTGAGTTTTTGAACTATGGCTACACCTTC
once TRBJ1-2 TRBD1 TRBV7-9 CASSLAHVRDRGFHYGYTF TGTGCCAGCAGCTTAGCGCATGTGAGGGACAGGGGGTTCCACTATGGCTACACCTTC
. TRBJ2-7 TRBD1 TRBV27 CASSTPTGVAYEQYF TGTGCCAGCAGTACCCCGACAGGGGTAGCCTACGAGCAGTACTTC
. TRBJ1-4 . TRBV24-1 CATSDATSGFSNEKLFF TGTGCCACCAGTGATGCAACCTCAGGGTTCAGTAATGAAAAACTGTTTTTT
once TRBJ2-7 . TRBV2 CAGTTDALEQYF TGTGCCGGTACGACTGACGCCCTAGAGCAGTACTTC
. TRBJ2-7 TRBD1 TRBV6-5 CASSYRGQGAVEQYF TGTGCCAGCAGTTATAGGGGACAGGGGGCTGTCGAGCAGTACTTC
once TRBJ2-7 . TRBV7-2 CASSLVGPDSYKSYEQYF TGTGCCAGCAGCTTAGTAGGCCCGGACAGTTACAAATCCTACGAGCAGTACTTC
. TRBJ1-2 . TRBV28 CASSSSLGYTF TGTGCCAGCAGCTCCTCCTTAGGCTACACCTTC
. TRBJ2-1 TRBD2 TRBV5-1 CASSWASGRDEQFF TGCGCCAGCAGCTGGGCTAGCGGGAGAGATGAGCAGTTCTTC
. TRBJ2-1 . TRBV7-3 CASSLGLARSEQFF TGTGCCAGCAGCTTGGGACTGGCCCGGTCTGAGCAGTTCTTC
. TRBJ2-7 TRBD2 TRBV7-2 CASSDDYAGGAYEQYF TGTGCCAGCAGTGACGACTACGCGGGAGGGGCCTACGAGCAGTACTTC
. TRBJ1-1 . TRBV14 CASSQEVRNTEAFF TGTGCCAGCAGCCAAGAAGTTAGGAACACTGAAGCTTTCTTT
. TRBJ1-3 TRBD1 TRBV6-5 CASSDSGQLGNTIYF TGTGCCAGCAGTGACTCGGGACAGCTTGGAAACACCATATATTTT
. TRBJ2-5 . TRBV5-1 CASSPQGPETQYF TGCGCCAGCAGCCCGCAGGGGCCGGAGACCCAGTACTTC
. TRBJ2-1 TRBD1 TRBV7-2 CASSLIDMGQGYNEQFF TGTGCCAGCAGCTTAATCGATATGGGACAGGGATACAATGAGCAGTTCTTC
. TRBJ1-1 . TRBV18 CASSSGNTEAFF TGTGCCAGCTCATCAGGGAACACTGAAGCTTTCTTT
. TRBJ1-4 TRBD1 TRBV6-5 CASSYSRQGGKKLFF TGTGCCAGCAGTTACTCCCGACAGGGAGGTAAAAAACTGTTTTTT
. TRBJ2-1 TRBD2 TRBV7-6 CASSPTGLAGGYNEQFF TGTGCCAGCAGCCCTACTGGACTAGCGGGAGGGTACAATGAGCAGTTCTTC
. TRBJ2-2 . TRBV10-3 CAISSQGLRGTGELFF TGTGCCATCAGTTCACAGGGTCTTAGAGGGACCGGGGAGCTGTTTTTT
. TRBJ2-5 TRBD2 TRBV27 CASSPRHAGTRGIVTQYF TGTGCCAGCAGTCCGAGACACGCCGGGACTAGGGGCATTGTGACCCAGTACTTC
. TRBJ2-3 TRBD2 TRBV5-8 CASSRGRRESDTQYF TGTGCCAGCAGCCGGGGACGGCGGGAGTCAGATACGCAGTATTTT
. TRBJ1-4 . TRBV28 CASSAVLGGRTNEKLFF TGTGCCAGCAGTGCGGTCTTGGGGGGGCGGACTAATGAAAAACTGTTTTTT
. TRBJ1-3 . TRBV24-1 CATSDPGLSSGNTIYF TGTGCCACCAGTGACCCGGGACTCAGCTCTGGAAACACCATATATTTT
. TRBJ2-1 . TRBV7-3 CASSLIAGRTYNEQFF TGTGCCAGCAGCTTAATTGCGGGAAGGACCTACAATGAGCAGTTCTTC
. TRBJ1-2 . TRBV28 CASSSSDRNYGYTF TGTGCCAGCAGTTCCTCAGACAGGAACTATGGCTACACCTTC